This is a list of T cell receptor beta chains from one sample in a study of blood T cell repertoires in COVID-19. Sequenced by immunoSEQ multiplex PCR; TCRdb stores in-frame clones only, minus some. The sample includes tens of thousands of clones, approximately 75% of them seen just once. The source material was peripheral blood. These receptors were taken from a woman in her forties or fifties with acute or convalescent COVID-19. Each CDR3 is given without its conserved first and last residue. The D gene is left open where the match is weak. Clone size is not always given. Where it is, it says once, few, many or a class for expanded clones.

TRBV5-1	NA	TRBD1	ASSLALGQGADTQY
TRBV7-2	NA	NA	ASSSTRFYGYT
TRBV2	NA	NA	ASSGSNGNTIY
TRBV19	NA	NA	ASSIQGNEQF
TRBV7-2	NA	NA	ASSLRREPASSYNSPLH
TRBV27	few	TRBD2	ASSLAGGSTDTQY
TRBV5-1	NA	TRBD1	ASSLAEGQGRLLH
TRBV2	NA	NA	ASSVGDSGYT
TRBV5-6	NA	NA	ASSLARGGGNQPQH
TRBV6-5	NA	NA	ATKRSGDTEAF
TRBV19	NA	TRBD1	ASRMDRASNSPLH
TRBV2	NA	TRBD1	ASSPGTGTAGLAGELF
TRBV30	once	NA	AWTPSRNTEAF
TRBV28	NA	TRBD1	ASSLRQGGNQPQH
TRBV5-1	NA	TRBD1	ASSGGTGNTEAF
TRBV15	NA	NA	ATSPGYGYT
TRBV3-1/TRBV3-2	NA	TRBD1	ASSQDLNRGETQY
TRBV6-2/TRBV6-3	medium-sized	NA	ASSYGGGSYSYEQY
TRBV5-6	NA	TRBD2	ASSLWIAGAANEQF
TRBV28	NA	NA	ASSSTGLDSPLH
TRBV5-1	NA	TRBD1	ASSLVRQGPNTEAF
TRBV27	once	NA	ASRGQGDRNTEAF
TRBV7-2	NA	NA	ASSLRESFLAKNIQY
TRBV7-9	NA	NA	ASSSTGSNQPQH
TRBV5-6	NA	TRBD2	ASSFPLAGASTDTQY
TRBV7-2	NA	NA	ASTSGGDEKLF
TRBV15	few	TRBD1	ATSATGGAYEQY
TRBV19	NA	TRBD1	ASSTHPGQLRNQPQH
TRBV4-1	NA	TRBD2	ASSPSGGRSEQF
TRBV28	NA	NA	ASSSKDYEQY
TRBV6-5	few	TRBD2	ASRTSGTYEQY
TRBV7-2	NA	NA	ASSSRGTDTQY
TRBV19	NA	NA	ASNGGAGRYNSPLH
TRBV5-1	NA	TRBD1	ASSSLPTGDEKLF
TRBV7-6	NA	TRBD1	ASSLGQGVVFDEQF
TRBV3-1/TRBV3-2	NA	TRBD1	ASSQGTGLSGNTIY
TRBV28	few	NA	ASSTGSGGNQPQH
TRBV4-1	NA	NA	ASSQEGRGNSPLH
TRBV14	NA	NA	ASSQVGRGGYT